The 25 T cell receptor beta chains reported below all come from one sample, sequenced in a study of cytomegalovirus exposure and HLA in healthy donors. This table comes from immunoSEQ multiplex PCR, and its TCRdb copy is limited to in-frame clones, with some not included. The sample includes 120,000 or so clones, roughly nine tenths of them seen just once. Sequencing was done on a sample of PBMCs. These receptors were taken from a woman in her late teens or twenties in good health and CMV-seronegative.

The V call is TRBV7-3, the J call TRBJ2-3; no definite D call. The CDR3 is 13 residues long. From germline, CDR1 is SGHTA and CDR2 FQGTGA. Trimming cost V 0 bases and J 6 bases, with 7 bases left between them. CDR3 DNA sequence: TGTGCCAGCAGCTTAACGTTTGAGGATACGCAGTATTTT. Its protein product is CASSLTFEDTQYF.

This rearrangement joins TRBV29-1 to TRBJ1-2; 8 bases map to TRBD1. Germline trimming cut 1 base from V and 1 base from J; bases unmatched to any gene: 8. CDR3 length: 16 amino acids. CDR1 is SQVTM, CDR2 ANQGSEA, per germline. The CDR3 nucleotides read TGCAGCGTTGAAGTCCCCGACAGGGGAGGTAACTATGGCTACACCTTC. Encoded protein: CSVEVPDRGGNYGYTF.

The V call is TRBV4-1, the J call TRBJ1-5, with 9 bases fitting TRBD1. The length of the CDR3 is 15 residues. V lost 3 bases to trimming and J lost 7 bases; unmatched junction nucleotides: 7. Germline CDR1 is MGHRA and CDR2 is YSYEKL. For the CDR3, the DNA is TGCGCCAGCAGCCAGAGGACAGGGGCTATGCAGCCCCAGCATTTT. Translated: CASSQRTGAMQPQHF.

Here the CDR3 DNA reads TGCGCCAGCAGTCCATCAGGGCGGTGGGACTCGTACAATGAGCAGTTCTTC. Translating gives CASSPSGRWDSYNEQFF. This chain joins TRBV5-1 and TRBJ2-1; weak D call: TRBD2 (6 bases). Germline V gene lookup returns CDR1 SGHRS and CDR2 YFSETQ. The ends were cut back, 5 bases at V and 4 bases at J, with 22 bases in the middle. The CDR3 covers 17 residues.

The chain employs TRBV7-3 and TRBJ1-1; possible D gene TRBD1, 5 bases. V was clipped by 4 bases and J by 2 bases, with 11 bases between them. The CDR3 is 14 residues long. Germline CDR1 is SGHTA and CDR2 is FQGTGA. The CDR3 coding sequence is TGTGCCAGCAGCTCGGGGGTATCTAACACTGAAGCTTTCTTT. Protein: CASSSGVSNTEAFF.

The chain uses TRBV19 and TRBJ2-2, with D maybe TRBD1 (5 bases). Germline V lookup: CDR1 LNHDA, CDR2 SQIVND (reference sequence). The V end lost 4 bases, the J end lost 7 bases, and 19 bases lay between the germline ends. This CDR3 is built from 16 residues. CDR3 loop: CASSTLSRGFGGELFF. The CDR3 bases are TGTGCCAGTAGTACCCTCAGTAGGGGATTTGGCGGGGAGCTGTTTTTT.

V and J are TRBV5-1 and TRBJ2-1; D possibly corresponds to TRBD2 (5 bases). This CDR3 is built from 15 residues. Trimming removed 3 bases from V and 4 bases from J, with 14 bases in between. Germline V lookup: CDR1 SGHRS, CDR2 YFSETQ. CDR3 DNA sequence: TGCGCCAGCAGCTGGACTTCCCACGATTACAATGAGCAGTTCTTC. This gives the protein CASSWTSHDYNEQFF.

The chain has TRBV4-1 and TRBJ1-1; 9 positions match TRBD1. Germline CDR1 reads MGHRA; CDR2 reads YSYEKL. The CDR3 loop spans 16 amino acids. Trimming cost V 0 bases and J 3 bases; bases outside gene matches: 5. The CDR3 DNA is TGCGCCAGCAGCCAAGATGACAGGGGGGGGGACACTGAAGCTTTCTTT. This translates into CASSQDDRGGDTEAFF.

The chain is built from TRBV29-1 and TRBJ1-2; D is possibly TRBD1 (5 bases). The CDR3 consists of 19 residues. Per the germline V gene, CDR1 is SQVTM and CDR2 is ANQGSEA. V shed 0 bases and J shed 4 bases, with 27 bases lying between them. The CDR3 reads CSVEEPQGGFYLGAYGYTF. The CDR3 DNA reads TGCAGCGTTGAAGAACCCCAGGGTGGCTTCTATTTAGGCGCCTATGGCTACACCTTC.

The genes are TRBV14 and TRBJ1-2; TRBD1 matches 11 bases. CDR3 size: 15 residues. Germline V gene lookup returns CDR1 SGHDN and CDR2 FVKESK. V was pared by 2 bases and J by 5 bases, with 4 bases of the junction left unmatched. CDR3 sequence (DNA): TGTGCCAGCAGCCAAAATGGACAGGGGGCTTATGGCTACACCTTC. It is translated as CASSQNGQGAYGYTF.

V gene TRBV20-1 combines with J gene TRBJ2-7; D not certain. This CDR3 is built from 11 residues. From germline, CDR1 is DFQATT and CDR2 SNEGSKA (reference sequence). The ends were cut back, 0 bases at V and 3 bases at J, with 3 bases in the middle. CDR3 coding DNA: TGCAGTGCTAGAGATCTCTACGAGCAGTACTTC. Encoded protein: CSARDLYEQYF.

Worth noting for this clone: The same CDR3 arises from other DNA sequences in this sample as well. The V gene is TRBV5-1, the J gene TRBJ2-1; no firm D call. From germline, CDR1 is SGHRS and CDR2 YFSETQ. The CDR3 runs to 15 residues. Trimming shortened V by 0 bases and J by 0 bases, and 7 bases separated the two germline ends. In nucleotides, the CDR3 is TGCGCCAGCAGCTTGGGGCAGGTCTCCTACAATGAGCAGTTCTTC. Its translation is CASSLGQVSYNEQFF.

The J gene is TRBJ1-2, the V gene TRBV19; D unclear. With 3 bases removed from V and 4 bases from J, the gap between germline ends came to 6 bases. This CDR3 contains 12 residues. Per the germline V gene, CDR1 is LNHDA and CDR2 is SQIVND (reference sequence). The CDR3 protein is CASSMSGYGYTF. The CDR3 DNA is TGTGCCAGTAGTATGTCAGGCTATGGCTACACCTTC.

The genes are TRBV6-5 and TRBJ1-1, with 11 bases fitting TRBD1. V trimming: 6 bases; J trimming: 1 base; junction bases outside the gene matches: 4. The CDR3 length is 15 residues. Per the germline V gene, CDR1 is MNHEY and CDR2 is SVGAGI. In nucleotides, the CDR3 is TGTGCCAGCAGGCAGGACAGGGGGCAGAACACTGAAGCTTTCTTT. Encoded protein: CASRQDRGQNTEAFF.

The gene calls are TRBV19 and TRBJ2-2; 7 bases line up with TRBD1. This CDR3 spans 14 amino acids. Germline assignment: CDR1 LNHDA and CDR2 SQIVND (reference sequence). Germline trimming cut 7 bases from V and 3 bases from J; bases unmatched to any gene: 5. The CDR3 spells CASKARGHTGELFF. In DNA form, the CDR3 reads TGTGCCAGTAAGGCAAGGGGGCACACCGGGGAGCTGTTTTTT.

The V and J genes are TRBV7-6 and TRBJ2-7; 7 bases fit TRBD2. V shed 5 bases, J shed 5 bases, and the junction held 6 bases outside the gene matches. Germline V gene lookup returns CDR1 SGHVS and CDR2 FNYEAQ. This CDR3 is built from 13 residues. The CDR3 region is CASSPGGTDEQYF. The CDR3 nucleotides read TGTGCCAGCAGCCCCGGGGGGACCGACGAGCAGTACTTC.

V gene TRBV6-6 combines with J gene TRBJ2-3, with 12 nucleotides matching TRBD2. Germline lookup yields CDR1 MNHNY and CDR2 SVGAGI (reference sequence). Trimming at V came to 8 bases and at J to 4 bases, leaving 10 bases not matched to a gene. The CDR3 consists of 16 residues. The DNA for the CDR3 is TGTGCCAGCTCCTCGACTAGCGGGAGAGGGCCAGATACGCAGTATTTT. This sequence encodes CASSSTSGRGPDTQYF.

Here the CDR3 DNA reads TGCGCCAGCAGCTTGGTAGGCAGGGTTACAGATACGCAGTATTTT. Protein: CASSLVGRVTDTQYF. V gene TRBV5-1 combines with J gene TRBJ2-3; weak D call: TRBD1 (5 bases). The length of the CDR3 is 15 residues. With 0 bases removed from V and 3 bases from J, the gap between germline ends came to 11 bases. CDR1 is SGHRS, CDR2 YFSETQ, per germline.

The chain is built from TRBV2 and TRBJ2-4, with 8 bases identical to TRBD2. Germline V gene sequence: CDR1 SNHLY, CDR2 FYNNEI. The CDR3 is made up of 13 amino acids. V shed 4 bases, J shed 10 bases, and the junction held 6 bases outside the gene matches. The CDR3 nucleotides read TGTGCCAGCAGTGGGACTAGCAGATCGATTCAGTACTTC. Its translation: CASSGTSRSIQYF.

The chain combines TRBV9 with TRBJ1-1, with 9 bases aligning to TRBD1. V shed 3 bases and J 4 bases; nucleotides not matched to a gene: 4. Germline V CDR1 and CDR2: SGDLS, YYNGEE. CDR3 length equals 14 residues. This CDR3 reads CASSEGQGVTEAFF. The CDR3 DNA reads as TGTGCCAGCAGCGAGGGACAGGGAGTCACTGAAGCTTTCTTT. Together with reference TRBV9 and TRBJ1-1, the CDR3 gives the full variable domain: DSGVTQTPKHLITATGQRVTLRCSPRSGDLSVYWYQQSLDQGLQFLIQYYNGEERAKGNILERFSAQQFPDLHSELNLSSLELGDSALYFCASSEGQGVTEAFFGQGTRLTVV.

The chain joins TRBV21-1 to TRBJ2-5; the table calls TRBD2, which could not be checked here. TRBV21-1 is a pseudogene locus. There are 16 residues in the CDR3. The CDR3: CASSKALGKIQETQYF. In DNA form, the CDR3 reads TGTGCCAGCAGCAAAGCGCTAGGAAAGATACAAGAGACCCAGTACTTC.

The rearrangement uses TRBV5-1 and TRBJ2-5, with 9 bases aligning to TRBD2. V shed 1 base and J 2 bases; nucleotides not matched to a gene: 3. This CDR3 contains 15 residues. Germline CDR1 SGHRS, CDR2 YFSETQ. For the CDR3, the DNA is TGCGCCAGCAGCTTGAAGCGGGGGGTGCAAGAGACCCAGTACTTC. Protein product: CASSLKRGVQETQYF.

The V call is TRBV5-1, the J call TRBJ1-1, with D uncertain. V shed 0 bases and J shed 2 bases, with 5 bases lying between them. CDR1 is SGHRS, CDR2 YFSETQ, per germline. CDR3 length equals 13 residues. The CDR3 reads CASSLGINTEAFF. In DNA form, the CDR3 reads TGCGCCAGCAGCTTGGGTATAAACACTGAAGCTTTCTTT.

The chain employs TRBV4-3 and TRBJ1-2; D uncertain. Between the trimmed V and J ends, which lost 3 bases and 4 bases, there was a span of 18 bases. Per the germline V gene, CDR1 is LGHNA and CDR2 is YSLEER. This CDR3 comprises 16 residues. CDR3 nucleotides: TGCGCCAGCAGCCAGGGCTTTGTGACAACGAGCTATGGCTACACCTTC. Amino acids: CASSQGFVTTSYGYTF.

The chain couples TRBV9 to TRBJ2-1; a weak D match, TRBD1 (6 bases). This CDR3 comprises 15 residues. In germline, CDR1 is SGDLS, CDR2 YYNGEE. V was shortened by 0 bases and J by 10 bases, with 17 bases between the two germline ends. The CDR3 DNA follows: TGTGCCAGCAGCGTAGCTGAGGGGGTCGTCGGCGAGCAGTTCTTC. Protein product: CASSVAEGVVGEQFF.